Below, 19 T cell receptor beta chains from the same sample are listed, as sequenced in a study of cytotoxic CD8 clonotypes in ibrutinib-treated CLL. Profiled with immunoSEQ multiplex PCR; TCRdb holds only in-frame clones, not every one. The sample consists of 65,000 to 80,000 clones, around 78% of them appearing once. The input for sequencing was PBMCs, taken after 24 months of ibrutinib treatment. Receptors originate from a human donor with chronic lymphocytic leukemia.

The V and J genes are TRBV25-1 and TRBJ2-5; possible D gene TRBD1, 6 bases. This CDR3 has 14 amino acids. Trimming took off 1 base at V and 5 bases at J, with 11 bases between the two ends. Germline values: CDR1 MGHDK, CDR2 SYGVNS. CDR3 DNA sequence: TGTGCCAGCAGTGAATGGCATCAGGGGGAGACCCAGTACTTC. Its protein is CASSEWHQGETQYF.

J is TRBJ2-3 and V is TRBV18; tentative D call: TRBD2 (6 bases). Trimming left V 0 bases short and J 1 base short, with 8 bases between. In germline, CDR1 is KGHSH, CDR2 LQKENI. The length of the CDR3 is 15 residues. The chain's CDR3 is CASSPPTGGTDTQYF. The CDR3, as DNA: TGTGCCAGCTCACCACCGACGGGAGGCACAGATACGCAGTATTTT. Looking up the rest from reference TRBV18 and TRBJ2-3 gives the full variable domain: NAGVMQNPRHLVRRRGQEARLRCSPMKGHSHVYWYRQLPEEGLKFMVYLQKENIIDESGMPKERFSAEFPKEGPSILRIQQVVRGDSAAYFCASSPPTGGTDTQYFGPGTRLTVL.

For the CDR3, the DNA is TGTGCCAGCAGGACAGGGGTTGCGTACAATGAGCAGTTCTTC. It is translated as CASRTGVAYNEQFF. The chain has TRBV2 and TRBJ2-1; 8 bases align to TRBD1. CDR1 is SNHLY and CDR2 is FYNNEI in the germline V gene. The CDR3 runs 14 residues. The V gene end was trimmed by 6 bases and the J gene end by 4 bases; junction bases not matched to a gene: 5.

CDR3 in amino acids: CASSISLIGNTIYF. In DNA form, the CDR3 reads TGTGCCAGTAGTATCTCACTTATCGGAAACACCATATATTTT. This chain uses TRBV19 with TRBJ1-3; D gene uncertain. Germline V gene sequence: CDR1 LNHDA, CDR2 SQIVND (reference sequence). The germline V and J ends were trimmed by 3 bases and 4 bases, with 10 bases remaining between them. This CDR3 contains 14 residues. The full variable domain, completed using reference TRBV19 and TRBJ1-3, is DGGITQSPKYLFRKEGQNVTLSCEQNLNHDAMYWYRQDPGQGLRLIYYSQIVNDFQKGDIAEGYSVSREKKESFPLTVTSAQKNPTAFYLCASSISLIGNTIYFGEGSWLTVV.

This clone was observed a handful of times. The rearrangement uses TRBV6-5 and TRBJ2-3; tentatively, D is TRBD1 or TRBD2 (5 bases each). Trimming removed 2 bases from V and 1 base from J, with 7 bases in between. The CDR3 has 14 residues. In germline, CDR1 is MNHEY, CDR2 SVGAGI. CDR3 DNA sequence: TGTGCCAGCAGTTACCAGGGACGCACAGATACGCAGTATTTT. It encodes CASSYQGRTDTQYF.

This chain links TRBV20-1 with TRBJ2-5, with 7 bases identical to TRBD2. The CDR3 has 11 residues. From germline, CDR1 is DFQATT and CDR2 SNEGSKA (reference sequence). CDR3 DNA: TGCGCAGGGAGGGCCGAAGAGACCCAGTACTTC. It translates to CAGRAEETQYF.

The count of this clone is one. This chain joins TRBV10-3 and TRBJ1-3; tentatively, D is TRBD1 (5 bases). The CDR3 spans 15 residues. In germline, CDR1 is ENHRY, CDR2 SYGVKD. The V and J ends lost 4 bases and 0 bases respectively, with 10 bases between them. CDR3 bases: TGTGCCATCAGTGTAGGAGGGGTCTCTGGAAACACCATATATTTT. Its protein product is CAISVGGVSGNTIYF.

The chain employs TRBV7-2 and TRBJ2-7; 9 nucleotides align to TRBD2. Germline lookup yields CDR1 SGHTA and CDR2 FQGNSA. The V gene end was trimmed by 6 bases and the J gene end by 5 bases; junction bases not matched to a gene: 11. The CDR3 sequence is 15 residues long. CDR3 sequence (DNA): TGTGCCAGCAGTGAACCGGGACTAGCCAAAGACGAGCAGTACTTC. It is translated as CASSEPGLAKDEQYF.

V is TRBV13 and J is TRBJ2-1; either TRBD1 or TRBD2 may fit D (6 bases each). CDR1 and CDR2 from the germline V gene are PRHDT and FYEKMQ (reference sequence). The CDR3 is 12 residues long. Trimming pared 6 bases from V and 10 bases from J, leaving 13 bases between. The CDR3 reads CASSTGTLEQFF. The CDR3 bases are TGTGCCAGCAGTACAGGGACTCTAGAGCAGTTCTTC.

CDR3: CASSGLNQPQHF. The CDR3 nucleotides read TGTGCCAGCAGCGGACTGAATCAGCCCCAGCATTTT. V and J are TRBV7-2 and TRBJ1-5; D remains unclear. The CDR3 is 12 amino acids. Germline lookup yields CDR1 SGHTA and CDR2 FQGNSA. V was cut by 5 bases and J by 4 bases, with 6 bases left in between.

This clone was seen just once. The V and J genes are TRBV5-5 and TRBJ2-5; possible D gene TRBD2, 7 bases. The CDR3 contains 17 residues. Germline V gene data show CDR1 as SGHKS and CDR2 as YYEKEE (reference sequence). V shed 0 bases and J shed 2 bases, with 17 bases lying between them. The CDR3 here is CASSLAWGGGLQETQYF. The CDR3 DNA reads as TGTGCCAGCAGCTTGGCGTGGGGAGGGGGATTACAAGAGACCCAGTACTTC.

This clone appeared once. The CDR3 nucleotides are TGTGCCAGTAGTACGCCGGGGGACGGATCCTACGAGCAGTACTTC. Translated, it gives CASSTPGDGSYEQYF. The chain links TRBV19 to TRBJ2-7; D may be TRBD2 (6 bases). The CDR3 runs to 15 residues. The V and J ends lost 4 bases and 1 base respectively, with 14 bases between them. Germline loops: CDR1 LNHDA, CDR2 SQIVND (reference sequence). Complete variable domain (other parts from reference TRBV19 and TRBJ2-7): DGGITQSPKYLFRKEGQNVTLSCEQNLNHDAMYWYRQDPGQGLRLIYYSQIVNDFQKGDIAEGYSVSREKKESFPLTVTSAQKNPTAFYLCASSTPGDGSYEQYFGPGTRLTVT.

This chain uses TRBV7-9 with TRBJ2-5; maybe TRBD1 (6 bases). CDR1 SEHNR and CDR2 FQNEAQ come from the germline V gene (reference sequence). The length of the CDR3 is 15 residues. Trimming shortened V by 5 bases and J by 0 bases, and 13 bases separated the two germline ends. The CDR3 DNA is TGTGCCAGCAGCGAACAGGGTCCCTACCAAGAGACCCAGTACTTC. Amino acids: CASSEQGPYQETQYF.

The rearrangement uses TRBV9 and TRBJ2-1, with TRBD2 matching 16 bases. The CDR3 sequence is 18 residues long. In germline, CDR1 is SGDLS, CDR2 YYNGEE. With 3 bases clipped from V and 6 bases from J, the junction kept 9 bases outside the gene matches. In DNA, the CDR3 is TGTGCCAGCAGCGCCCGGCCCGGGACTAGCGGGAGGGGCAATGAGCAGTTCTTC. Translating gives CASSARPGTSGRGNEQFF.

As to this clone: The junction does not match germline at one end; this may be a read error. The rearrangement joins TRBV5-4 to TRBJ2-2; D may be TRBD2 (6 bases). The CDR3 contains 15 residues. Germline assignment: CDR1 SGHNT and CDR2 YYREEE (reference sequence). CDR3 sequence: CASSPRVSGPGELFF. The CDR3 region has the DNA TGTGCCAGCAGCCCCCGAGTTAGCGGCCCCGGCGAGCTGTTTTTT.

The gene calls are TRBV5-1 and TRBJ2-1; 9 bases map to TRBD1. The trim removed 2 bases at V and 7 bases at J, leaving 4 bases unmatched. Germline assignment: CDR1 SGHRS and CDR2 YFSETQ. The CDR3 runs to 14 residues. CDR3 nucleotide sequence: TGCGCCAGCAGCTTCGGACAGGGGTGGAATGAGCAGTTCTTC. This gives the protein CASSFGQGWNEQFF.

The genes are TRBV4-3 and TRBJ2-5; 8 bases are a match to TRBD2. Germline V gene data show CDR1 as LGHNA and CDR2 as YSLEER. CDR3 length: 16 amino acids. After removal of 3 bases from V and 5 bases from J, the junction contained 11 bases not matched to a gene. CDR3 sequence reads: CASSQFAGGDLETQYF. DNA for the CDR3: TGCGCCAGCAGCCAGTTTGCGGGAGGAGATTTGGAGACCCAGTACTTC.

This clone occurred once. The chain joins TRBV5-4 to TRBJ2-7, with TRBD2 matching over 8 bases. The CDR3 sequence is 15 residues long. Germline-derived CDR1 and CDR2 are SGHNT and YYREEE (reference sequence). J gave up 0 bases and V 4 bases, and 6 bases lay outside the gene matches. The CDR3 nucleotides read TGTGCCAGCAGCCCAACGGCGGGAGGCTCCTACGAGCAGTACTTC. Encoded protein: CASSPTAGGSYEQYF.

This clone rates as medium-sized. This chain connects TRBV21-1 to TRBJ1-2; TRBD1, the D gene given by the table, was not confirmed from the DNA. TRBV21-1 is a pseudogene. This CDR3 has 13 residues. Here the CDR3 reads CASGSCGQARYTF. For the CDR3, the DNA is TGTGCCAGCGGAAGTTGTGGGCAGGCGCGCTACACCTTC.